A single sample gave rise to the 32 T cell receptor beta chains below, sequenced in a study of T cells after posttransplantation cyclophosphamide. Only in-frame clones appear in the TCRdb table, and some are missing; sequencing was by immunoSEQ multiplex PCR. The table lists 44,000 or so clones, with no singletons. The source material was PBMCs. These receptors all stem from a middle-aged man in good health, CMV-negative, and a related stem cell transplant donor.

This clone appeared many times. The CDR3: CASIGQGAQNTEAFF. CDR3 coding DNA: TGTGCCAGCATCGGACAGGGGGCGCAGAACACTGAAGCTTTCTTT. The genes are TRBV6-5 and TRBJ1-1; 11 bases match TRBD1. CDR1 and CDR2 from the germline V gene are MNHEY and SVGAGI. The CDR3 length is 15 residues. J gave up 1 base and V 7 bases, and 5 bases lay outside the gene matches.

There are many counts of this clone. The chain joins TRBV9 to TRBJ2-3; 13 bases are a match to TRBD2. The trim removed 0 bases at V and 3 bases at J, leaving 4 bases unmatched. Germline lookup yields CDR1 SGDLS and CDR2 YYNGEE. CDR3 length equals 17 residues. CDR3 sequence: CASSVGTSGRMTDTQYF. CDR3 nucleotide sequence: TGTGCCAGCAGCGTAGGGACTAGCGGGAGAATGACAGATACGCAGTATTTT.

This clone occurred many times. The V gene is TRBV27, the J gene TRBJ1-1; possible D gene TRBD1, 6 bases. The germline V gene has CDR1 MNHEY and CDR2 SMNVEV (reference sequence). This CDR3 region has 12 residues. V lost 6 bases and J lost 7, with 12 bases in between. The CDR3, as DNA: TGTGCCAGCAGGGGGACACTGCTTGAAGCTTTCTTT. Protein: CASRGTLLEAFF.

This clone has more than one count but fewer than ten. The rearrangement joins TRBV28 to TRBJ2-5, with D unclear. The last part of the DNA fits TRBJ2-7 better; the J call may be wrong. The length of the CDR3 is 15 residues. Germline CDR1 is MDHEN and CDR2 is SYDVKM. DNA for the CDR3: TGTGCCTCCCGACGTAGCCGCTCTCTGGACTACGAGCAGTACTTC. Protein: CASRRSRSLDYEQYF.

This clone came up many times. The V gene is TRBV5-1, the J gene TRBJ2-7; perhaps TRBD2 as D (5 bases). The CDR3 is 17 residues long. Germline assignment: CDR1 SGHRS and CDR2 YFSETQ. With 1 base removed from V and 0 bases from J, the gap between germline ends came to 17 bases. CDR3 residues: CASSLLGSLVPSYEQYF. CDR3 DNA sequence: TGCGCCAGCAGCTTGCTAGGGTCACTAGTCCCCTCCTACGAGCAGTACTTC.

In this sample, this clone turned up many times. This chain joins TRBV28 and TRBJ2-2, with 10 positions matching TRBD1. V dropped 3 bases and J dropped 7; count of bases not matched to a gene: 17. The CDR3 loop spans 19 amino acids. Germline V gene sequence: CDR1 MDHEN, CDR2 SYDVKM. The CDR3 loop is CASSFHNGEDRGFGGELFF. The CDR3 bases are TGTGCCAGCAGTTTCCATAATGGGGAGGACAGGGGGTTTGGCGGGGAGCTGTTTTTT.

The sample holds many counts of this clone. The chain recombines TRBV4-1 with TRBJ2-1; D is uncertain. Germline CDR1 MGHRA, CDR2 YSYEKL. CDR3 length: 15 amino acids. V lost 3 bases and J lost 3, with 12 bases in between. The CDR3 region is CASSHLRNSYNEQFF. In DNA form, the CDR3 reads TGCGCCAGCAGCCACCTAAGGAACAGCTACAATGAGCAGTTCTTC.

This clone was seen ten or more times. The chain couples TRBV5-4 to TRBJ2-2; no firm D call. Germline values: CDR1 SGHNT, CDR2 YYREEE (reference sequence). This CDR3 is built from 16 residues. Trimming took 1 base from V and 6 from J, leaving 16 bases between them. The CDR3 nucleotides are TGTGCCAGCAGCTTGATGTCAGTACAAGTGCCCGGGGAGCTGTTTTTT. Translation gives CASSLMSVQVPGELFF.

This clone was seen many times. The rearrangement links TRBV7-8 to TRBJ2-3; a weak D match, TRBD2 (6 bases). Germline CDR1 SGHVS, CDR2 FQNEAQ. Deletions cut 1 base from V and 2 bases from J, with 10 bases between. The CDR3 totals 15 residues. This CDR3 reads CASSLVGGFTDTQYF. The CDR3 DNA is TGTGCCAGCAGCTTAGTCGGGGGATTCACAGATACGCAGTATTTT.

This clone was detected many times. This sequence joins TRBV30 and TRBJ1-1, with D perhaps TRBD1 (5 bases). The CDR3 extends over 17 amino acids. The ends were cut back, 0 bases at V and 0 bases at J, with 17 bases in the middle. Germline V gives CDR1 GTSNPN, CDR2 SVGIG (reference sequence). CDR3 coding DNA: TGTGCCTGGAGTGTACATCAGGGCCCAAGGGTGAACACTGAAGCTTTCTTT. Translated, it gives CAWSVHQGPRVNTEAFF.

This clone was seen many times. CDR3 protein: CASSYSTGDNEQFF. In DNA form, the CDR3 reads TGTGCCAGCAGTTACTCAACAGGGGACAATGAGCAGTTCTTC. The rearrangement links TRBV6-5 to TRBJ2-1; 7 positions agree with TRBD1. Trimming at V came to 0 bases and at J to 5 bases, leaving 1 base not matched to a gene. The length of the CDR3 is 14 residues. The V gene's germline CDR1 is MNHEY and CDR2 SVGAGI.

Ten or more counts support this clone. The rearrangement uses TRBV5-1 and TRBJ1-1; possible D gene TRBD1, 6 bases. Germline CDR1 SGHRS, CDR2 YFSETQ. Trimming stripped 4 bases from V and 3 bases from J, with 16 bases between. The CDR3 runs 15 residues. Here the CDR3 DNA reads TGCGCCAGCAGCCTCGGGACATATCTCTACACTGAAGCTTTCTTT. Protein: CASSLGTYLYTEAFF.

Many counts were recorded for this clone. The chain has TRBV11-1 and TRBJ1-1; 8 bases are a match to TRBD1. CDR1 and CDR2 (germline): SGHAT, FQDESV (reference sequence). V dropped 5 bases and J dropped 5; count of bases not matched to a gene: 4. CDR3 length: 13 residues. The CDR3 nucleotides are TGTGCCAGCAGCGCCAGGGGGCGAACTGAAGCTTTCTTT. It encodes CASSARGRTEAFF.

This clone was observed many times. The chain recombines TRBV6-5 with TRBJ2-7, with D hard to call. From germline, CDR1 is MNHEY and CDR2 SVGAGI. The CDR3 totals 13 residues. V lost 8 bases and J lost 0, with 11 bases in between. CDR3: CASGNLNSYEQYF. The CDR3 nucleotides read TGTGCCAGCGGTAATCTAAACTCCTACGAGCAGTACTTC.

This clone has only a few counts. The chain is built from TRBV28 and TRBJ1-6; tentatively, D is TRBD1 (5 bases). Germline V gives CDR1 MDHEN, CDR2 SYDVKM. V was shortened by 6 bases and J by 7 bases, with 13 bases between the two germline ends. The CDR3 extends over 14 amino acids. In DNA form, the CDR3 reads TGTGCCAGCAGGTCAGGGTTTGTGAATTCACCCCTCCACTTT. Protein product: CASRSGFVNSPLHF. Full variable domain (missing parts from reference TRBV28 and TRBJ1-6): DVKVTQSSRYLVKRTGEKVFLECVQDMDHENMFWYRQDPGLGLRLIYFSYDVKMKEKGDIPEGYSVSREKKERFSLILESASTNQTSMYLCASRSGFVNSPLHFGNGTRLTVT.

The sample holds many counts of this clone. The chain employs TRBV7-9 and TRBJ2-7; D perhaps matches TRBD1 (5 bases). The length of the CDR3 is 13 residues. Germline V lookup: CDR1 SEHNR, CDR2 FQNEAQ (reference sequence). The V and J ends lost 4 bases and 2 bases respectively, with 9 bases between them. The CDR3 loop is CASSSRQTYEQYF. In DNA, the CDR3 is TGTGCCAGCAGCTCAAGACAGACCTACGAGCAGTACTTC.

This clone was observed at least ten times. The V gene is TRBV6-5, the J gene TRBJ2-3; 10 bases align to TRBD2. From germline, CDR1 is MNHEY and CDR2 SVGAGI. V lost 4 bases to trimming and J lost 7 bases; unmatched junction nucleotides: 8. The CDR3 consists of 15 residues. The CDR3 region is CASSFGGAGGNTQYF. DNA of the CDR3: TGTGCCAGCAGTTTTGGGGGAGCGGGAGGGAATACGCAGTATTTT.

This clone was recorded at least ten times. This chain connects TRBV6-4 to TRBJ2-1; 8 nucleotides line up with TRBD2. V was pared by 6 bases and J by 13 bases, with 8 bases of the junction left unmatched. Per germline, CDR1 MRHNA and CDR2 SNTAGT. This CDR3 is 12 amino acids long. CDR3 coding DNA: TGTGCCAGCAGAGAGGCTAGCGGGCCACAGTTCTTC. Protein product: CASREASGPQFF.

This clone was counted many times. CDR3 protein: CASSPGQPNQPQHF. CDR3 in DNA: TGCGCCAGCAGCCCAGGACAGCCCAATCAGCCCCAGCATTTT. The V and J genes are TRBV5-1 and TRBJ1-5; TRBD1 is a possible D gene (6 bases). V lost 4 bases and J lost 3, with 11 bases in between. The CDR3 contains 14 residues. CDR1 is SGHRS, CDR2 YFSETQ, per germline.

This clone was counted many times. This chain connects TRBV6-4 to TRBJ2-1, with 7 bases that match TRBD2. The CDR3 is 15 residues long. Germline V gene sequence: CDR1 MRHNA, CDR2 SNTAGT. Germline trimming cut 2 bases from V and 2 bases from J; bases unmatched to any gene: 3. The CDR3 protein is CASSDGRAPYNEQFF. The DNA of the CDR3 is TGTGCCAGCAGTGACGGGAGGGCCCCCTACAATGAGCAGTTCTTC.

Ten or more counts support this clone. The chain carries TRBV6-5 and TRBJ1-2; no clear D gene. This CDR3 has 11 residues. V lost 7 bases and J 7 bases, leaving 10 bases between the germline ends. Germline V gene data show CDR1 as MNHEY and CDR2 as SVGAGI. The CDR3 DNA reads as TGTGCCAGCATTGGAGGGTCTGGCTACACCTTC. Its translation: CASIGGSGYTF.

Ten or more counts support this clone. Other DNA sequences in this specimen translate into the identical CDR3. The V call is TRBV5-4, the J call TRBJ2-7; 12 positions agree with TRBD2. The CDR3 extends over 15 amino acids. Losses at the gene ends were 0 bases for V and 6 bases for J; bases not matched to a gene: 4. CDR1 and CDR2 from the germline V gene are SGHNT and YYREEE (reference sequence). The CDR3 region has the DNA TGTGCCAGCAGCTTGGGGGGACTAGCGGGTTCCGAGCAGTACTTC. As protein: CASSLGGLAGSEQYF.

In this sample, this clone turned up many times. V gene TRBV20-1 combines with J gene TRBJ2-7; a weak D match, TRBD2 (5 bases). Germline CDR1 and CDR2: DFQATT and SNEGSKA (reference sequence). CDR3 size: 11 residues. The V end was cut by 5 bases, the J end by 10 bases, with 15 bases between. The CDR3 DNA is TGCAGTGCTGTTCTGCGCGGGCAACAGTACTTC. Its protein product is CSAVLRGQQYF.

The chain joins TRBV7-2 to TRBJ2-5; D might be TRBD2 (6 bases). Judging by the DNA end, TRBJ2-7 fits better; the J call may be wrong. Germline V gene data show CDR1 as SGHTA and CDR2 as FQGNSA. This CDR3 spans 15 amino acids. The DNA of the CDR3 is TGTGCCAGCAGCCTCGGGACTCCCCGCTCCTACGAGCAGTACTTC. Translation gives CASSLGTPRSYEQYF.

The sample holds many counts of this clone. The J gene is TRBJ2-7, the V gene TRBV7-9; 9 nucleotides align to TRBD2. CDR1 is SEHNR and CDR2 is FQNEAQ in the germline V gene (reference sequence). This CDR3 region has 15 residues. The junction had 4 bases not matched to a gene; V was cut back by 3 bases and J by 1 base. CDR3 DNA sequence: TGTGCCAGCAGCTTCGGACTAGCGTCTTCCTACGAGCAGTACTTC. It encodes CASSFGLASSYEQYF.

This clone was counted ten times or more. The rearrangement uses TRBV30 and TRBJ2-7, with D maybe TRBD2 (6 bases). Germline CDR1 and CDR2: GTSNPN and SVGIG (reference sequence). The CDR3 extends over 14 amino acids. V gave up 0 bases and J gave up 2 bases, with 11 bases separating them. CDR3 in amino acids: CAWSVAEGPYEQYF. DNA for the CDR3: TGTGCCTGGAGTGTGGCGGAGGGCCCCTACGAGCAGTACTTC. Full variable domain (missing parts from reference TRBV30 and TRBJ2-7): SQTIHQWPATLVQPVGSPLSLECTVEGTSNPNLYWYRQAAGRGLQLLFYSVGIGQISSEVPQNLSASRPQDRQFILSSKKLLLSDSGFYLCAWSVAEGPYEQYFGPGTRLTVT.

This clone was recorded at least ten times. This chain connects TRBV29-1 to TRBJ2-7; D perhaps matches TRBD2 (5 bases). The CDR3 consists of 13 residues. Germline CDR1 and CDR2: SQVTM and ANQGSEA. Deletions cut 4 bases from V and 2 bases from J, with 12 bases between. For the CDR3, the DNA is TGCAGCGTTGGTTGGGGAGACACCTACGAGCAGTACTTC. This translates into CSVGWGDTYEQYF.

This clone came up many times. V is TRBV19 and J is TRBJ2-2, with a possible D match to TRBD1 (6 bases). The CDR3 sequence is 16 residues long. The ends were cut back, 4 bases at V and 1 base at J, with 13 bases in the middle. Germline-derived CDR1 and CDR2 are LNHDA and SQIVND (reference sequence). The CDR3 sequence is CASSTIPGQNTGELFF. CDR3 nucleotides: TGTGCCAGTAGTACTATACCGGGACAGAACACCGGGGAGCTGTTTTTT.

This clone was counted a few times. The chain has TRBV6-5 and TRBJ2-2; D gene ambiguous. The CDR3 runs to 13 residues. Trimming took off 6 bases at V and 3 bases at J, with 8 bases between the two ends. The germline gives CDR1 MNHEY, CDR2 SVGAGI. The CDR3 is CASSPQDTGELFF. CDR3 bases: TGTGCCAGCAGCCCCCAGGACACCGGGGAGCTGTTTTTT.

This clone has ten or more counts. V usage is TRBV19 and J usage is TRBJ1-3; 8 bases align to TRBD1. The V segment lost 2 bases and the J segment 3 bases; nucleotides outside the gene matches: 3. The length of the CDR3 is 15 residues. Germline V CDR1 and CDR2: LNHDA, SQIVND (reference sequence). The CDR3 protein is CASSIRDRNGNTIYF. The DNA of the CDR3 is TGTGCCAGTAGTATACGGGACAGGAATGGAAACACCATATATTTT.

This clone was counted many times. V gene TRBV27 combines with J gene TRBJ2-3, with a possible D match to TRBD2 (6 bases). Trimming stripped 2 bases from V and 6 bases from J, with 15 bases between. The length of the CDR3 is 15 residues. Germline CDR1 and CDR2: MNHEY and SMNVEV (reference sequence). The CDR3 spells CASSLSGPRGDTQYF. CDR3 bases: TGTGCCAGCAGTTTAAGCGGACCCCGGGGGGATACGCAGTATTTT.

This clone occurred many times. The rearrangement uses TRBV6-1 and TRBJ2-3, with D possibly being TRBD2 (5 bases). Trimming left V 6 bases short and J 4 bases short, with 11 bases between. The CDR3 has 13 amino acids. Germline V gene lookup returns CDR1 MNHNS and CDR2 SASEGT. The CDR3 is CASRPEGPDTQYF. CDR3 bases: TGTGCCAGCAGGCCAGAGGGCCCAGATACGCAGTATTTT.